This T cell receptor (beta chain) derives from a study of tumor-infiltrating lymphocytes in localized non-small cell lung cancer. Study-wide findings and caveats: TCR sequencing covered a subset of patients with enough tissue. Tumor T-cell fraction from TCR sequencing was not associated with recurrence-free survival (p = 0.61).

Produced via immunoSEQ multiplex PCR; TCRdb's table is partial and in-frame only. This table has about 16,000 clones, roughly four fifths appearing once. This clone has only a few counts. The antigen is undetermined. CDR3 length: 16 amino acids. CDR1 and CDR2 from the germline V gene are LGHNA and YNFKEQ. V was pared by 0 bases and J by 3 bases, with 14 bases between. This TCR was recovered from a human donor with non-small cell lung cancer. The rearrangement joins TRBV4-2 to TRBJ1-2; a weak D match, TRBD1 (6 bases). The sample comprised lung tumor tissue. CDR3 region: CASSQDAPQGDYGYTF. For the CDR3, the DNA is TGTGCCAGCAGCCAAGATGCCCCACAGGGTGACTATGGCTACACCTTC.